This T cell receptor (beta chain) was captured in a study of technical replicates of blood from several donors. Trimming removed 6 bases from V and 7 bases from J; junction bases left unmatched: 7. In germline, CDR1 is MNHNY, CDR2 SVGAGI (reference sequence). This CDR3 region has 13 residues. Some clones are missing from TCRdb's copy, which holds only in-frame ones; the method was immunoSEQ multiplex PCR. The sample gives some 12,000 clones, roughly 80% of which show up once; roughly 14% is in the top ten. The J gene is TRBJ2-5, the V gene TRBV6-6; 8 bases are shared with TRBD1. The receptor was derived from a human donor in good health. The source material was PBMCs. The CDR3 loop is CASRGQDGGTQYF. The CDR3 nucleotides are TGTGCCAGCAGGGGACAGGACGGGGGGACCCAGTACTTC.